Following are 21 T cell receptor beta chains from one sample sequenced in a study of CD8+ T cells in alopecia areata (dated by TCRdb to 2017 to 2018). The method was the immunoSEQ multiplex PCR assay. RNA was extracted from all samples and reverse transcribed into cDNA as template for TCR sequencing. TCRdb stores this immuneACCESS table with in-frame sequences only. Part of the clones is absent; in the studies checked, under half of the shortfall reflects unresolved V genes, and no reason is known for the rest. Across this sample there are some 110,000 clones, with 55% to 70% seen only once. The ten most abundant clones make up about 3% of the sample. Sequencing was carried out using CD4+ T cells sorted from blood. The receptors stem from a human donor in good health.

This clone occurred once. The chain has TRBV5-1 and TRBJ2-7; unclear D gene. The germline V gene has CDR1 SGHRS and CDR2 YFSETQ. This CDR3 region has 13 residues. V lost 0 bases and J lost 2, with 6 bases in between. In DNA form, the CDR3 reads TGCGCCAGCAGCTTGGACGTCGCCTACGAGCAGTACTTC. Translation: CASSLDVAYEQYF.

This chain links TRBV2 with TRBJ1-1, with D possibly matching TRBD1 (5 bases). Germline CDR1 SNHLY, CDR2 FYNNEI. CDR3 length: 13 amino acids. V gave up 4 bases and J gave up 1 base, with 7 bases separating them. Here the CDR3 reads CASSVTENTEAFF. The CDR3, as DNA: TGTGCCAGCAGTGTGACAGAGAACACTGAAGCTTTCTTT. Full variable domain (rest looked up from reference TRBV2 and TRBJ1-1): EPEVTQTPSHQVTQMGQEVILRCVPISNHLYFYWYRQILGQKVEFLVSFYNNEISEKSEIFDDQFSVERPDGSNFTLKIRSTKLEDSAMYFCASSVTENTEAFFGQGTRLTVV.

There are a few counts of this clone. V is TRBV29-1 and J is TRBJ2-5; perhaps TRBD1 as D (6 bases). Germline-derived CDR1 and CDR2 are SQVTM and ANQGSEA. The CDR3 totals 13 residues. Trimming shortened V by 3 bases and J by 4 bases, and 12 bases separated the two germline ends. The CDR3 region has the DNA TGCAGCGTTGATCCGGGACATTCAGAGACCCAGTACTTC. It translates to CSVDPGHSETQYF.

The genes are TRBV19 and TRBJ1-4, with D perhaps TRBD1 (6 bases). The germline V and J ends were trimmed by 3 bases and 5 bases, with 13 bases remaining between them. This CDR3 comprises 15 residues. CDR1 is LNHDA and CDR2 is SQIVND in the germline V gene (reference sequence). CDR3 nucleotide sequence: TGTGCCAGTAGTATTACCGGGACACAGAATGAAAAACTGTTTTTT. Translation: CASSITGTQNEKLFF.

This clone was counted a single time. The chain uses TRBV30 and TRBJ2-2; TRBD1 matches at 9 bases. Germline trimming cut 5 bases from V and 8 bases from J; bases unmatched to any gene: 3. CDR3 length: 12 amino acids. Germline loops: CDR1 GTSNPN, CDR2 SVGIG (reference sequence). CDR3 region: CAWGDRVGELFF. The CDR3 region has the DNA TGTGCCTGGGGGGACAGGGTAGGGGAGCTGTTTTTT. The variable domain in full, with the rest retrieved from reference TRBV30 and TRBJ2-2, is SQTIHQWPATLVQPVGSPLSLECTVEGTSNPNLYWYRQAAGRGLQLLFYSVGIGQISSEVPQNLSASRPQDRQFILSSKKLLLSDSGFYLCAWGDRVGELFFGEGSRLTVL.

The rearrangement links TRBV6-5 to TRBJ1-1, with D hard to call. Germline CDR1 and CDR2: MNHEY and SVGAGI. The V and J ends lost 2 bases and 1 base respectively, with 8 bases between them. There are 14 residues in the CDR3. Here the CDR3 reads CASSYEGANTEAFF. The CDR3 region has the DNA TGTGCCAGCAGTTACGAGGGTGCGAACACTGAAGCTTTCTTT.

The chain combines TRBV29-1 with TRBJ1-1; the D is unclear. Trimming left V 6 bases short and J 1 base short, with 9 bases between. Germline CDR1 and CDR2: SQVTM and ANQGSEA. This CDR3 comprises 12 residues. In DNA, the CDR3 is TGCAGCGTGAGGGCGTGGAACACTGAAGCTTTCTTT. Amino acid sequence: CSVRAWNTEAFF.

This clone was observed a handful of times. V gene TRBV30 combines with J gene TRBJ2-2, with TRBD1 identical over 7 bases. The CDR3 consists of 13 residues. Losses at the gene ends were 5 bases for V and 5 bases for J; bases not matched to a gene: 5. Germline V CDR1 and CDR2: GTSNPN, SVGIG (reference sequence). CDR3 bases: TGTGCCTGGGGGATACAGGGGACCGGGGAGCTGTTTTTT. Amino acids: CAWGIQGTGELFF.

The chain links TRBV4-1 to TRBJ1-2; D uncertain. V was trimmed by 2 bases and J by 0 bases, leaving 10 bases between them. Germline V gene lookup returns CDR1 MGHRA and CDR2 YSYEKL. The CDR3 is 15 amino acids. The CDR3 DNA reads as TGCGCCAGCAGCCAAAACAGTGTAGCTAACTATGGCTACACCTTC. Translating gives CASSQNSVANYGYTF.

Ten or more counts support this clone. The CDR3, as DNA: TGTGCCAGCAGCCTGCCGACAGGAACCGCTACTGAAGCTTTCTTT. Its translation is CASSLPTGTATEAFF. The chain employs TRBV7-9 and TRBJ1-1, with D possibly being TRBD1 (6 bases). This CDR3 spans 15 amino acids. Germline V gene lookup returns CDR1 SEHNR and CDR2 FQNEAQ (reference sequence). V was pared by 5 bases and J by 5 bases, with 18 bases between.

The chain joins TRBV7-3 to TRBJ2-1; no definite D call. Germline-derived CDR1 and CDR2 are SGHTA and FQGTGA. V was pared by 2 bases and J by 8 bases, with 7 bases between. This CDR3 spans 12 amino acids. The CDR3 loop is CASSLSVHEQFF. CDR3 nucleotides: TGTGCCAGCAGCTTATCTGTCCATGAGCAGTTCTTC.

This chain links TRBV30 with TRBJ1-2; a weak D match, TRBD1 (6 bases). The length of the CDR3 is 14 residues. Germline V gene data show CDR1 as GTSNPN and CDR2 as SVGIG (reference sequence). The V end was cut by 3 bases, the J end by 7 bases, with 18 bases between. The CDR3 region is CAWRSQGPPRGYTF. CDR3 DNA: TGTGCCTGGAGGTCCCAGGGGCCCCCCCGTGGCTACACCTTC.

DNA of the CDR3: TGCGCCAGCAGTCAATTTCGGGCCCCAGGCCAGCCAGCTAATGAAAAACTGTTTTTT. Translating gives CASSQFRAPGQPANEKLFF. V usage is TRBV23-1 and J usage is TRBJ1-4; D unclear. TRBV23-1 is noted as an ORF with a role that remains uncertain. The CDR3 consists of 19 residues. The V and J ends lost 1 base and 3 bases respectively, with 21 bases between them.

The chain has TRBV2 and TRBJ2-5; D ambiguous. Trimming pared 7 bases from V and 4 bases from J, leaving 7 bases between. Looked up from germline, CDR1 is SNHLY and CDR2 is FYNNEI. The CDR3 extends over 11 amino acids. CDR3 protein: CASTPGETQYF. The DNA for the CDR3 is TGTGCCAGCACCCCGGGAGAGACCCAGTACTTC. Full variable domain (rest looked up from reference TRBV2 and TRBJ2-5): EPEVTQTPSHQVTQMGQEVILRCVPISNHLYFYWYRQILGQKVEFLVSFYNNEISEKSEIFDDQFSVERPDGSNFTLKIRSTKLEDSAMYFCASTPGETQYFGPGTRLLVL.

This clone was seen a handful of times. The rearrangement uses TRBV7-9 and TRBJ1-1; D remains unclear. The germline V gene has CDR1 SEHNR and CDR2 FQNEAQ (reference sequence). Trimming cost V 5 bases and J 2 bases, with 15 bases left between them. This CDR3 region has 15 residues. The DNA for the CDR3 is TGTGCCAGCAGCCCCCGAGCCGGAGGAAACACTGAAGCTTTCTTT. Translating it yields CASSPRAGGNTEAFF.

The chain carries TRBV5-1 and TRBJ2-2, with TRBD2 identical over 11 bases. Per germline, CDR1 SGHRS and CDR2 YFSETQ. The CDR3 loop spans 17 amino acids. After removal of 7 bases from V and 1 base from J, the junction contained 9 bases not matched to a gene. CDR3 sequence: CASLPGLAVKNTGELFF. DNA for the CDR3: TGCGCCAGCCTCCCGGGACTAGCGGTTAAGAACACCGGGGAGCTGTTTTTT. The whole variable domain, remainder taken from reference TRBV5-1 and TRBJ2-2, is KAGVTQTPRYLIKTRGQQVTLSCSPISGHRSVSWYQQTPGQGLQFLFEYFSETQRNKGNFPGRFSGRQFSNSRSEMNVSTLELGDSALYLCASLPGLAVKNTGELFFGEGSRLTVL.

J is TRBJ2-5 and V is TRBV5-4, with 7 positions matching TRBD2. CDR1 and CDR2 (germline): SGHNT, YYREEE (reference sequence). CDR3 length: 15 amino acids. Losses at the gene ends were 4 bases for V and 4 bases for J; bases not matched to a gene: 10. In DNA, the CDR3 is TGTGCCAGCAGCCCCCCCCCGCCGGGGGGAGAGACCCAGTACTTC. As protein: CASSPPPPGGETQYF. Looking up the rest from reference TRBV5-4 and TRBJ2-5 gives the full variable domain: ETGVTQSPTHLIKTRGQQVTLRCSSQSGHNTVSWYQQALGQGPQFIFQYYREEENGRGNFPPRFSGLQFPNYSSELNVNALELDDSALYLCASSPPPPGGETQYFGPGTRLLVL.

The rearrangement uses TRBV2 and TRBJ2-5; TRBD1 matches at 8 bases. The germline gives CDR1 SNHLY, CDR2 FYNNEI. Unmatched junction bases numbered 1, after V lost 6 bases and J lost 4 bases. The CDR3 runs to 12 residues. The CDR3 loop is CASRGQGETQYF. In DNA form, the CDR3 reads TGTGCCAGCAGAGGACAGGGAGAGACCCAGTACTTC.

The CDR3, as DNA: TGTGCCAGCAGCTCCACAGATACGCAGTATTTT. Amino acid sequence: CASSSTDTQYF. V gene TRBV5-4 combines with J gene TRBJ2-3; unclear D gene. Trimming pared 3 bases from V and 2 bases from J, leaving 1 base between. CDR3 size: 11 residues. CDR1 is SGHNT, CDR2 YYREEE, per germline (reference sequence).

V gene TRBV5-1 combines with J gene TRBJ1-2; the D gene is possibly TRBD1 (5 bases). Germline V CDR1 and CDR2: SGHRS, YFSETQ. CDR3 length: 13 residues. The V gene lost 5 bases and the J gene lost 3 bases, with 11 bases spanning the gap. The CDR3 loop is CASRRDVDYGYTF. DNA of the CDR3: TGCGCCAGCAGACGGGACGTAGACTATGGCTACACCTTC. The whole variable domain, filled in from reference TRBV5-1 and TRBJ1-2, reads KAGVTQTPRYLIKTRGQQVTLSCSPISGHRSVSWYQQTPGQGLQFLFEYFSETQRNKGNFPGRFSGRQFSNSRSEMNVSTLELGDSALYLCASRRDVDYGYTFGSGTRLTVV.

This chain joins TRBV19 and TRBJ1-6; 9 nucleotides agree with TRBD1. Germline V gives CDR1 LNHDA, CDR2 SQIVND (reference sequence). This CDR3 is built from 13 residues. The trim removed 10 bases at V and 7 bases at J, leaving 5 bases unmatched. DNA of the CDR3: TGTGCCACCACCGACAGGGGGAATTCACCCCTCCACTTT. This translates into CATTDRGNSPLHF. Variable domain in full (rest from reference TRBV19 and TRBJ1-6): DGGITQSPKYLFRKEGQNVTLSCEQNLNHDAMYWYRQDPGQGLRLIYYSQIVNDFQKGDIAEGYSVSREKKESFPLTVTSAQKNPTAFYLCATTDRGNSPLHFGNGTRLTVT.